What follows are 20 T cell receptor beta chains derived from one specimen sequenced in a study of response to subunit inactivated influenza vaccine. TCRdb itself ran the RT-PCR reads through MiXCR, one entry per CDR3 protein. The data show under 200,000 distinct CDR3 sequences, about 12% seen once. The same data also contributed to another study, on T cells expressing NK-cell markers. That source notes: TCR beta cDNA was made by 5'RACE template switching with UMIs.

The sequencing used CD8+ T cells sorted from PBMCs, collected 12 days after vaccination. These receptors were collected from a middle-aged man who received an inactivated influenza vaccine.

V gene TRBV6-2 or TRBV6-3 combines with J gene TRBJ2-1, with TRBD2 matching 14 bases. Germline trimming cut 0 bases from V and 8 bases from J; bases unmatched to any gene: 6. Germline loops: CDR1 MNHEY, CDR2 SVGEGT. The CDR3 totals 17 residues. CDR3 sequence reads: CASSYSRGLAGAYEQFF. CDR3 DNA: TGTGCCAGCAGTTACTCGAGGGGACTAGCGGGAGCCTATGAGCAGTTCTTC.

This clonotype was counted many times. The chain has TRBV7-8 and TRBJ2-3; TRBD2 aligns across 7 bases. Trimming cost V 2 bases and J 1 base; bases outside gene matches: 12. Germline V gives CDR1 SGHVS, CDR2 FQNEAQ. This CDR3 is built from 18 residues. CDR3 bases: TGTGCCAGCAGCTTATACTCGTGGGGGGGTTCTGGCACAGATACGCAGTATTTT. Protein: CASSLYSWGGSGTDTQYF.

The J gene is TRBJ2-4, the V gene TRBV7-9; TRBD2 matches 7 bases. CDR3 length equals 16 residues. Germline CDR1 and CDR2: SEHNR and FQNEAQ (reference sequence). Trimming cost V 5 bases and J 0 bases; bases outside gene matches: 7. CDR3 in amino acids: CASSGVASGAKNIQYF. The CDR3 coding sequence is TGTGCCAGCAGCGGAGTGGCTAGCGGAGCCAAAAACATTCAGTACTTC.

This clonotype was seen at least ten times. The J gene is TRBJ2-6, the V gene TRBV20-1; D might be TRBD1 or TRBD2, each matching 5 bases. This CDR3 has 16 amino acids. V was cut by 0 bases and J by 5 bases, with 14 bases left in between. CDR1 and CDR2 from the germline V gene are DFQATT and SNEGSKA (reference sequence). In nucleotides, the CDR3 is TGCAGTGCTAGAGACAAGGGACCGCATAGGGCCAACGTCCTGACTTTC. Its translation is CSARDKGPHRANVLTF.

This clonotype was seen a handful of times. The CDR3 DNA reads as TGCGCCAGCAGCGCCTCCCGGTTGAATGAGCAGTTCTTC. Residues: CASSASRLNEQFF. The chain links TRBV10-2 to TRBJ2-1, with D unclear. The CDR3 has 13 amino acids. CDR1 is WSHSY and CDR2 is SAAADI in the germline V gene. V gave up 6 bases and J gave up 7 bases, with 13 bases separating them.

The chain links TRBV28 to TRBJ2-7; D possibly uses TRBD1 or TRBD2 (7 bases each). This CDR3 is 14 amino acids long. V was shortened by 4 bases and J by 5 bases, with 15 bases between the two germline ends. Germline CDR1 and CDR2: MDHEN and SYDVKM. The CDR3 spells CASSWEGASDEQYF. The DNA for the CDR3 is TGTGCCAGCAGTTGGGAGGGGGCTTCGGACGAGCAGTACTTC.

This clonotype was observed at least ten times. The gene calls are TRBV7-8 and TRBJ2-3; D gene unclear. Germline CDR1 is SGHVS and CDR2 is FQNEAQ. Trimming left V 5 bases short and J 1 base short, with 10 bases between. This CDR3 has 14 amino acids. DNA for the CDR3: TGTGCCAGCAGCCCCCTTGGCCGCACAGATACGCAGTATTTT. Its translation is CASSPLGRTDTQYF. The full variable domain, its missing parts supplied by reference TRBV7-8 and TRBJ2-3, is GAGVSQSPRYKVAKRGQDVALRCDPISGHVSLFWYQQALGQGPEFLTYFQNEAQLDKSGLPSDRFFAERPEGSVSTLKIQRTQQEDSAVYLCASSPLGRTDTQYFGPGTRLTVL.

In its sample, this clonotype was seen many times. The chain uses TRBV7-2 and TRBJ2-1, with 7 bases that match TRBD1. The trim removed 4 bases at V and 7 bases at J, leaving 4 bases unmatched. CDR1 and CDR2 (germline): SGHTA, FQGNSA. The CDR3 length is 13 residues. In DNA, the CDR3 is TGTGCCAGCAGCTCTACAGGGGTGAATGAGCAGTTCTTC. Translating it yields CASSSTGVNEQFF.

The chain couples TRBV27 to TRBJ2-2; 8 positions agree with TRBD1. The CDR3 has 16 residues. The germline V gene encodes CDR1 MNHEY and CDR2 SMNVEV (reference sequence). V gave up 5 bases and J gave up 6 bases; unmatched junction bases: 11. DNA for the CDR3: TGTGCCAGCAGTCCCCGGACAGGGTATTTTGCCGGGGAGCTGTTTTTT. Translating it yields CASSPRTGYFAGELFF.

The table lists this clonotype with many counts. The rearrangement links TRBV7-2 to TRBJ2-1; D possibly corresponds to TRBD2 (5 bases). The V end lost 5 bases, the J end lost 3 bases, and 32 bases lay between the germline ends. From germline, CDR1 is SGHTA and CDR2 FQGNSA. The CDR3 is 21 amino acids. DNA of the CDR3: TGTGCCAGCAGCATTACCGCGGGTCTAGCCCCATCTAGCCCGTTCTACAATGAGCAGTTCTTC. It yields the protein CASSITAGLAPSSPFYNEQFF.

The chain uses TRBV7-6 and TRBJ2-7, with 7 bases fitting TRBD2. The CDR3 runs 17 residues. V shed 5 bases and J 0 bases; nucleotides not matched to a gene: 13. Germline-derived CDR1 and CDR2 are SGHVS and FNYEAQ. The CDR3 DNA sequence: TGTGCCAGCAGCCATCCATTTGATAGCGGGTTCTCCTACGAGCAGTACTTC. It is translated as CASSHPFDSGFSYEQYF.

This chain joins TRBV9 and TRBJ1-2; TRBD1 aligns across 10 bases. The germline V gene has CDR1 SGDLS and CDR2 YYNGEE. V dropped 6 bases and J dropped 4; count of bases not matched to a gene: 6. This CDR3 has 14 amino acids. CDR3 DNA: TGTGCCAGCAAGTCGACAGGGGGCGGCTATGGCTACACCTTC. Protein product: CASKSTGGGYGYTF.

The sample holds one count of this clonotype. The chain carries TRBV2 and TRBJ2-1, with TRBD2 matching over 7 bases. Losses at the gene ends were 7 bases for V and 2 bases for J; bases not matched to a gene: 20. This CDR3 spans 19 amino acids. CDR1 and CDR2 (germline): SNHLY, FYNNEI. Here the CDR3 reads CASTSPAGAPGIPYNEQFF. Written as DNA, the CDR3 is TGTGCCAGCACGTCGCCGGCGGGAGCTCCTGGGATCCCCTACAATGAGCAGTTCTTC.

The chain carries TRBV27 and TRBJ2-2; D not certain. Germline V CDR1 and CDR2: MNHEY, SMNVEV (reference sequence). V lost 9 bases to trimming and J lost 0 bases, with 11 bases between them. This CDR3 has 14 amino acids. CDR3 protein: CASLSLTNTGELFF. In DNA form, the CDR3 reads TGTGCCAGTCTGAGCTTAACGAACACCGGGGAGCTGTTTTTT.

The sample holds a few counts of this clonotype. The rearrangement links TRBV29-1 to TRBJ2-3, with D unresolved. V gave up 0 bases and J gave up 4 bases, with 14 bases separating them. CDR3 length: 15 residues. Germline V lookup: CDR1 SQVTM, CDR2 ANQGSEA. Here the CDR3 reads CSVEERISPADTQYF. For the CDR3, the DNA is TGCAGCGTTGAAGAAAGGATTTCTCCGGCAGATACGCAGTATTTT.

The chain has TRBV29-1 and TRBJ2-1; D is possibly TRBD2 (5 bases). The CDR3 consists of 14 residues. The V end lost 7 bases, the J end lost 4 bases, and 17 bases lay between the germline ends. Germline lookup yields CDR1 SQVTM and CDR2 ANQGSEA. This CDR3 is CSGRFAGSYNEQFF. CDR3 in DNA: TGCAGCGGGCGGTTTGCGGGCTCATACAATGAGCAGTTCTTC.

V is TRBV12-3 or TRBV12-4 and J is TRBJ2-7; TRBD1 aligns across 12 bases. V lost 6 bases, J lost 6 bases, and 9 bases stayed unmatched. This CDR3 is 15 amino acids long. CDR3 in DNA: TGTGCCAGCAGGCCACCCGGGACAGGGGGCCTCGAGCAGTACTTC. As protein: CASRPPGTGGLEQYF.

V is TRBV12-3 or TRBV12-4 and J is TRBJ1-1; 8 nucleotides line up with TRBD1. Germline trimming cut 5 bases from V and 5 bases from J; bases unmatched to any gene: 7. The CDR3 extends over 14 amino acids. CDR3 in amino acids: CASSESGGRTEAFF. The DNA of the CDR3 is TGTGCCAGCAGTGAGTCAGGGGGCCGGACTGAAGCTTTCTTT.

This clonotype was counted only a few times. This chain joins TRBV7-9 and TRBJ1-2; possible D gene TRBD1, 5 bases. Per germline, CDR1 SEHNR and CDR2 FQNEAQ (reference sequence). V shed 0 bases and J shed 8 bases, with 13 bases lying between them. The CDR3 sequence is 14 residues long. For the CDR3, the DNA is TGTGCCAGCAGCTTAGCGGGGTCAGGGCTCGGCTACACCTTC. As protein: CASSLAGSGLGYTF.

This clonotype has a count of ten or more. The CDR3 loop is CSVVFTYNEQFF. CDR3 coding DNA: TGCAGCGTTGTGTTTACCTACAATGAGCAGTTCTTC. This rearrangement joins TRBV29-1 to TRBJ2-1; no firm D call. The germline V gene has CDR1 SQVTM and CDR2 ANQGSEA. With 4 bases removed from V and 2 bases from J, the gap between germline ends came to 6 bases. There are 12 residues in the CDR3.